This is a list of T cell receptor beta chains from one sample in a study of PD-1 blockade in classical Hodgkin lymphoma. Here immunoSEQ multiplex PCR was the method, and the copy in TCRdb shows in-frame clones only, minus some. In the table there are over 60,000 clones, about 94% of which are singletons. The specimen was peripheral blood mononuclear cells (PBMCs). The receptors here all came from a human donor with classical Hodgkin lymphoma. Each CDR3 is given with its conserved first and last residue. A D gene is named only where the DNA matches it firmly. Not every row has a clone size; where given, it reads once, few, many or a size class.

j_call,v_call,clone_size,d_call,cdr3_aa,cdr3_nt
TRBJ2-1,TRBV19,NA,TRBD2,CASSIGGRAVNEQFF,TGTGCCAGTAGTATTGGCGGGAGGGCCGTTAATGAGCAGTTCTTC
TRBJ2-7,TRBV2,NA,NA,CASTFGTDGYEQYF,TGTGCCAGCACGTTCGGGACGGATGGCTACGAGCAGTACTTC
TRBJ1-3,TRBV19,NA,TRBD1,CASSLNQGQQWTGNTIYF,TGTGCCAGTAGTCTCAACCAGGGACAGCAATGGACTGGAAACACCATATATTTT
TRBJ2-1,TRBV19,NA,TRBD2,CASSASTSGIYNEQFF,TGTGCCAGTAGTGCCTCGACTAGCGGGATATACAATGAGCAGTTCTTC
TRBJ2-2,TRBV2,NA,TRBD2,CATGLAANTGELFF,TGTGCCACCGGACTAGCGGCGAACACCGGGGAGCTGTTTTTT
TRBJ1-6,TRBV6-5,NA,NA,CASSFWGGNSPLHF,TGTGCCAGCAGTTTCTGGGGTGGAAATTCACCCCTCCACTTT
TRBJ2-5,TRBV5-6,NA,NA,CASSTAQGWETQYF,TGTGCCAGCAGCACTGCCCAGGGTTGGGAGACCCAGTACTTC
TRBJ2-5,TRBV30,NA,TRBD2,CACTSGRAETQYF,TGTGCCTGTACTAGCGGGAGGGCGGAGACCCAGTACTTC
TRBJ2-4,TRBV2,NA,NA,CASKKRDANIQYF,TGTGCCAGCAAAAAAAGGGATGCCAACATTCAGTACTTC
TRBJ2-5,TRBV15,NA,NA,CATSREDRGWETQYF,TGTGCCACCAGCAGAGAAGACAGAGGGTGGGAGACCCAGTACTTC
TRBJ1-2,TRBV7-8,NA,NA,CASSFRDEGGYTF,TGTGCCAGCAGCTTTAGGGACGAGGGAGGCTACACCTTC
TRBJ2-5,TRBV10-3,NA,TRBD2,CAISEGTSGPNQETQYF,TGTGCCATCAGTGAGGGGACTAGCGGGCCTAACCAAGAGACCCAGTACTTC
TRBJ1-2,TRBV7-9,NA,NA,CASSLGRALSNYGYTF,TGTGCCAGCAGCTTGGGCAGGGCCCTTTCAAACTATGGCTACACCTTC
TRBJ1-2,TRBV16,NA,NA,CASSQSRLDYGYTF,TGTGCCAGCAGCCAATCGCGACTGGACTATGGCTACACCTTC
TRBJ1-1,TRBV7-2,NA,NA,CASSLSWLLGTEAFF,TGTGCCAGCAGCTTAAGTTGGCTGCTGGGCACTGAAGCTTTCTTT
TRBJ2-2,TRBV30,NA,NA,CAWRWENGELFF,TGTGCCTGGAGATGGGAAAACGGGGAGCTGTTTTTT
TRBJ2-3,TRBV28,NA,TRBD1,CASRKGQIRTDTQYF,TGTGCCAGCAGGAAGGGACAGATTCGCACAGATACGCAGTATTTT
TRBJ1-5,TRBV28,once,TRBD1,CASVMTGAGRPQHF,TGTGCCAGCGTTATGACAGGGGCCGGGCGGCCCCAGCATTTT
TRBJ1-3,TRBV7-2,NA,NA,CASSPGTLGNTIYF,TGTGCCAGCAGTCCAGGGACACTGGGAAACACCATATATTTT
TRBJ1-2,TRBV29-1,NA,NA,CSVGELSNYGYTF,TGCAGCGTTGGGGAACTGAGTAACTATGGCTACACCTTC
TRBJ2-7,TRBV7-2,NA,TRBD2,CASSLGLAGPYEQYF,TGTGCCAGCAGCTTAGGACTAGCGGGACCCTACGAGCAGTACTTC
TRBJ2-7,TRBV9,NA,NA,CASSVVPGKTYEQYF,TGTGCCAGCAGCGTAGTTCCAGGGAAGACCTACGAGCAGTACTTC
TRBJ2-1,TRBV2,NA,NA,CASRKSRTVGFHEQFF,TGTGCCAGCAGGAAGTCCAGGACCGTCGGTTTTCATGAGCAGTTCTTC
TRBJ1-6,TRBV18,NA,NA,CASSPSQNWDPLHF,TGTGCCAGCTCACCCTCACAGAATTGGGACCCCCTCCACTTT
TRBJ1-2,TRBV29-1,NA,NA,CSVGGGQTGYGYTF,TGCAGCGTTGGGGGTGGGCAAACGGGGTATGGCTACACCTTC
TRBJ2-3,TRBV10-2,NA,TRBD1,CASSNWDREGVDTQYF,TGCGCCAGCAGTAATTGGGACAGGGAGGGAGTAGATACGCAGTATTTT
TRBJ2-4,TRBV12-2,NA,NA,CASRLKDNHQNIQYF,TGTGCAAGTCGCTTAAAGGATAATCACCAAAACATTCAGTACTTC
TRBJ2-2,TRBV7-9,NA,TRBD1,CAPKGQLNTGELFF,TGTGCCCCGAAGGGACAGCTGAACACCGGGGAGCTGTTTTTT
TRBJ2-5,TRBV5-1,NA,TRBD1,CASSSLTGTTETQYF,TGCGCCAGCAGCTCGCTGACAGGGACGACGGAGACCCAGTACTTC
TRBJ2-3,TRBV4-3,NA,TRBD2,CASSHGLGSTDTQYF,TGCGCCAGCAGCCACGGACTAGGGAGCACAGATACGCAGTATTTT
TRBJ2-5,TRBV6-1,NA,TRBD2,CASSGVSGRETQYF,TGTGCCAGCAGTGGGGTGAGCGGGAGGGAGACCCAGTACTTC
TRBJ2-5,TRBV5-4,NA,NA,CASSTPRGPRETQYF,TGTGCCAGCAGCACCCCAAGAGGCCCTAGGGAGACCCAGTACTTC
TRBJ2-1,TRBV6-1,once,TRBD2,CASSETSSNEQFF,TGTGCCAGCAGTGAGACTAGCAGTAATGAGCAGTTCTTC
TRBJ1-1,TRBV4-3,NA,NA,CASSQIWVLGTEAFF,TGCGCCAGCAGCCAAATTTGGGTTTTAGGCACTGAAGCTTTCTTT
TRBJ1-2,TRBV10-3,NA,NA,CAISESAGYYGYTF,TGTGCCATCAGTGAGTCGGCGGGGTACTATGGCTACACCTTC
TRBJ2-1,TRBV9,NA,NA,CASSADPYNEQFF,TGTGCCAGCAGCGCCGATCCGTACAATGAGCAGTTCTTC
TRBJ2-5,TRBV7-2,NA,NA,CASSFAGEETQYF,TGTGCCAGCAGCTTTGCAGGGGAAGAGACCCAGTACTTC
TRBJ1-2,TRBV7-8,NA,NA,CASSDGIFYGYTF,TGTGCCAGCAGCGACGGAATTTTCTATGGCTACACCTTC
TRBJ1-2,TRBV29-1,NA,TRBD1,CSSSTGGHYGYTF,TGCAGCTCCAGTACAGGGGGCCATTATGGCTACACCTTC
TRBJ2-7,TRBV4-3,few,TRBD1,CASSQDDRASSYEQYF,TGCGCCAGCAGCCAAGACGACAGGGCCTCATCCTACGAGCAGTACTTC
TRBJ1-1,TRBV7-2,NA,NA,CASSPPDRPQAFF,TGTGCCAGCAGCCCTCCGGATCGCCCTCAAGCTTTCTTT